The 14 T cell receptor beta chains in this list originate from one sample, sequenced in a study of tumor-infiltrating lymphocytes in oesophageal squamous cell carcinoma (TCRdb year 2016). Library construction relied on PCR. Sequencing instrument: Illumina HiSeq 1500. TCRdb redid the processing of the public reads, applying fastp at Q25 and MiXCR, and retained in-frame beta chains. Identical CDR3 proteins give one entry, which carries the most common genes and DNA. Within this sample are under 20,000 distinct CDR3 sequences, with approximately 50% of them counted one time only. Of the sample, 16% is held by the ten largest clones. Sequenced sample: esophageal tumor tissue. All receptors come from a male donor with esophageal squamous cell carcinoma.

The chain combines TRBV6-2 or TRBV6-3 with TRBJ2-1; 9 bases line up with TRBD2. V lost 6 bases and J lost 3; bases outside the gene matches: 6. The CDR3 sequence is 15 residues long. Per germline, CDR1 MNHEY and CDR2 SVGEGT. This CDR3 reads CASSSIAGDYNEQFF. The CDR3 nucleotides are TGTGCCAGCAGCTCAATAGCGGGGGACTACAATGAGCAGTTCTTC.

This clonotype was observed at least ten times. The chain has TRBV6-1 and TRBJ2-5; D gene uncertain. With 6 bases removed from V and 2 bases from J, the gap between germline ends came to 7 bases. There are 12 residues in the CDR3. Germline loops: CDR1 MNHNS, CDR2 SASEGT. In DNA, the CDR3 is TGTGCCAGCAGGAAGGATCAAGAGACCCAGTACTTC. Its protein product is CASRKDQETQYF.

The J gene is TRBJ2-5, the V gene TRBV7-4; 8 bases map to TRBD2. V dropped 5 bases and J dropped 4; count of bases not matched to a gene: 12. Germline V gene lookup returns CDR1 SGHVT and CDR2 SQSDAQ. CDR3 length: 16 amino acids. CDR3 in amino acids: CASSEFGGAERETQYF. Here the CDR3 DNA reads TGTGCCAGCAGCGAGTTCGGGGGGGCCGAACGAGAGACCCAGTACTTC.

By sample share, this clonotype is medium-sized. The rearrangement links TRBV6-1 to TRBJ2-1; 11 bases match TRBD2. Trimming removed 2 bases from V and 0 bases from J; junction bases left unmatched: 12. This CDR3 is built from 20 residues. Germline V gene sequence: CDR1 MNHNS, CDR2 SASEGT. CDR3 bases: TGTGCCAGCAGTGAATCCGTGACTAGCGGGATCCGGAGCTCCTACAATGAGCAGTTCTTC. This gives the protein CASSESVTSGIRSSYNEQFF.

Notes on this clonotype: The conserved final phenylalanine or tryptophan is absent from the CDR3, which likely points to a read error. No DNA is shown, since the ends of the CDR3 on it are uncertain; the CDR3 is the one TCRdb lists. CDR3 sequence: CASSREYQETQYFGA. The chain combines TRBV7-3 with TRBJ2-6; the table's D call of TRBD1 was not tested on the DNA. The CDR3 numbers 15 amino acids, ends counted. Per germline, CDR1 SGHTA and CDR2 FQGTGA.

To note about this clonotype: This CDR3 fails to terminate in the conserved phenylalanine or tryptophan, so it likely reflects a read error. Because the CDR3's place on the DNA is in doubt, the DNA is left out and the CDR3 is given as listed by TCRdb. The CDR3 protein is CASNGAGNNEQFFGP. This chain joins TRBV28 and TRBJ2-3; the table gives TRBD2 as D, unverified against the DNA. The CDR3 sequence runs 15 residues, both termini included. The germline gives CDR1 MDHEN, CDR2 SYDVKM.

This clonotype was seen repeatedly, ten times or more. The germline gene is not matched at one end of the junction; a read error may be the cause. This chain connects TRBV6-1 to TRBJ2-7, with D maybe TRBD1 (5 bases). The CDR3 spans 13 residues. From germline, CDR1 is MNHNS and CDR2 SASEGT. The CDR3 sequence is CASSESRGVGQYF. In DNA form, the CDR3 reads TGCGCCAGCAGTGAGTCTAGGGGCGTGGGGCAGTACTTC.

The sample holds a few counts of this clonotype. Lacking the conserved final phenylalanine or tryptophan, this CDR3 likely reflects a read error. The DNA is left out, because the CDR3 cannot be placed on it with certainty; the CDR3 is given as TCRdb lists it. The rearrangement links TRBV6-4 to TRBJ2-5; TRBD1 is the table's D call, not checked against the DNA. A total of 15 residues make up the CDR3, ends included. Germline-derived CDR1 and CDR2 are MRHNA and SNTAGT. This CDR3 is CASSDSLGGGYTFGS.

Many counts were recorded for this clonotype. The chain's CDR3 is CASSEGGLAKTQYF. CDR3 coding DNA: TGTGCCAGCAGCGAAGGGGGACTAGCGAAGACCCAGTACTTC. This rearrangement joins TRBV7-3 to TRBJ2-5, with TRBD2 identical over 10 bases. The CDR3 length is 14 residues. J lost 6 bases, V lost 5 bases, and 6 bases had no gene match. Germline V gene lookup returns CDR1 SGHTA and CDR2 FQGTGA.

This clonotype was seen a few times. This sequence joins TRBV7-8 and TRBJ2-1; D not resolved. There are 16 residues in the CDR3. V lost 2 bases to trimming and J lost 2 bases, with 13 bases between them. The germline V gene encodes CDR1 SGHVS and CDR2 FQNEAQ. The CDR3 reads CASSLLLSGPYNEQFF. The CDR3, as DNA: TGTGCCAGCAGCTTACTCCTCTCCGGTCCCTACAATGAGCAGTTCTTC.

The DNA of the CDR3 is TGTGCCAGCAGCTTAGCGGGAGGGCCGAACGAGCAGTACTTC. Translated: CASSLAGGPNEQYF. V usage is TRBV7-2 and J usage is TRBJ2-3; 7 nucleotides match TRBD2. The J call may not be correct, given that the DNA end is closer to TRBJ2-7. The CDR3 totals 14 residues. Germline CDR1 is SGHTA and CDR2 is FQGNSA.

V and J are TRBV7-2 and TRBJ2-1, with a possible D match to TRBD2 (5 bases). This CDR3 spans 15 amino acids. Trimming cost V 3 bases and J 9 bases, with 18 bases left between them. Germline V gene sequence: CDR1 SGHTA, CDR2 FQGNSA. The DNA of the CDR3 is TGTGCCAGCAGCTTTGGGGTAATTTCGGGATTTGAGCAGTTCTTC. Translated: CASSFGVISGFEQFF.

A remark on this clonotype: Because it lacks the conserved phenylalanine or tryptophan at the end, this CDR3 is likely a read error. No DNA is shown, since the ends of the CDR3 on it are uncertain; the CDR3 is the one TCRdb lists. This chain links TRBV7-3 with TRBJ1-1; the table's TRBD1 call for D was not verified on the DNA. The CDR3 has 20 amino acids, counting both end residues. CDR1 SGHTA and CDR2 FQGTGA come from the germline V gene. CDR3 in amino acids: CASSLRAAAGGHYPSSTSGQ.

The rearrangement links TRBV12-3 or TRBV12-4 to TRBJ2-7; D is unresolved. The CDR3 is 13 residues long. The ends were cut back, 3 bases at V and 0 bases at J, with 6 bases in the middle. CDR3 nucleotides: TGTGCCAGCAGTTTCGGCGGCTCCTACGAGCAGTACTTC. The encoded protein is CASSFGGSYEQYF.